These T cell receptor beta chains were read from a single sample in a study of T cells in Graves' hyperthyroidism and ophthalmopathy. A single record per CDR3 protein comes from TCRdb applying MiXCR to the multiplex PCR reads. The profile shows hundreds of thousands of distinct CDR3 sequences, about 20% of them singletons. Material: blood. All receptors derive from a man aged 25 to 40 with Graves' ophthalmopathy. Each CDR3 is given with its conserved first and last residue. A D gene is named only where the DNA matches it firmly. The size field is filled for only some rows; it gives once, few, many or a size class.

abundance,v_gene,j_gene,d_gene,CDR3aa,CDR3nt
NA,TRBV15,TRBJ1-1,NA,CATSRDSSTEAFF,TGTGCCACCAGCAGAGATTCATCCACTGAAGCTTTCTTT
many,TRBV28,TRBJ1-5,NA,CASSLSRVDQPQHF,TGTGCCAGCAGTTTATCCAGGGTAGATCAGCCCCAGCATTTT
few,TRBV11-2,TRBJ2-5,NA,CASSSWTVQETQYF,TGTGCCAGCAGCTCCTGGACAGTACAAGAGACCCAGTACTTC
NA,TRBV7-9,TRBJ2-3,TRBD2,CASSWSSGRATDTQYF,TGTGCCAGCAGCTGGTCTAGCGGGAGGGCCACAGATACGCAGTATTTT
few,TRBV10-3,TRBJ1-2,NA,CAAHPGEVNYGYTF,TGTGCCGCCCATCCAGGGGAAGTCAACTATGGCTACACCTTC
once,TRBV5-4,TRBJ1-2,NA,CASSSLLGYTF,TGTGCCAGCAGCTCCCTTTTGGGGTACACCTTC
NA,TRBV7-2,TRBJ2-5,TRBD2,CASSKISGREETQYF,TGTGCCAGCAGCAAAATTAGCGGGAGGGAAGAGACCCAGTACTTC
NA,TRBV4-1,TRBJ1-3,TRBD1,CAISRQGPISGNTIYF,TGCGCCATCAGCCGACAGGGACCAATCTCTGGAAACACCATATATTTT
few,TRBV6-1,TRBJ2-1,NA,CASSGRQRAGLDEQFF,TGTGCCAGCAGTGGCCGACAGAGGGCCGGTCTGGATGAGCAGTTCTTC
few,TRBV28,TRBJ2-1,TRBD2,CASSVPRTSGTNEQFF,TGTGCCAGCAGTGTCCCTCGGACTAGCGGAACGAATGAGCAGTTCTTC
few,TRBV27,TRBJ2-6,NA,CASSFSASSGANVLTF,TGTGCCAGCAGTTTCTCCGCCAGCTCTGGGGCCAACGTCCTGACTTTC
many,TRBV28,TRBJ1-1,NA,CASSLADPRMEAFF,TGTGCCAGCAGTTTGGCAGACCCTAGAATGGAAGCTTTCTTT
NA,TRBV20-1,TRBJ2-2,TRBD2,CSARDGGRAVGELFF,TGCAGTGCTAGAGATGGCGGGAGGGCGGTCGGGGAGCTGTTTTTT
NA,TRBV28,TRBJ2-5,TRBD2,CASSRSPGGKTQETQYF,TGTGCCAGCAGCCGCTCCCCCGGGGGGAAAACACAAGAGACCCAGTACTTC
NA,TRBV19,TRBJ1-6,TRBD1,CASSTGENSPLHF,TGTGCCAGTTCCACAGGGGAAAATTCACCCCTCCACTTT
few,TRBV11-1,TRBJ2-3,NA,CASRGGSFSSDTQYF,TGTGCCAGCAGAGGGGGGAGTTTTTCTTCAGATACGCAGTATTTT
few,TRBV7-2,TRBJ2-7,TRBD1,CASSPRDSEFYEQYF,TGTGCCAGCAGCCCCCGGGACAGCGAATTTTACGAGCAGTACTTC
few,TRBV7-2,TRBJ2-1,TRBD2,CASSRQWLAGINEQFF,TGTGCCAGCAGCCGTCAGTGGCTAGCGGGAATCAATGAGCAGTTCTTC
NA,TRBV11-2,TRBJ2-1,TRBD2,CASSYTGTSGSPTYNEQFF,TGTGCCAGCAGCTACACCGGGACTAGCGGGAGCCCCACCTACAATGAACAGTTCTTC
NA,TRBV30,TRBJ2-7,NA,CAWGTSGEQYF,TGTGCCTGGGGGACTTCGGGGGAGCAGTACTTC
NA,TRBV20-1,TRBJ1-3,NA,CSALDGLSGNTIYF,TGCAGTGCCCTGGACGGTCTTAGTGGAAACACCATATATTTT
NA,TRBV29-1,TRBJ2-1,TRBD2,CSVVFPPSGRANEQFF,TGCAGCGTTGTATTCCCCCCGAGCGGGAGGGCCAATGAGCAGTTCTTC
many,TRBV2,TRBJ1-6,NA,CASSEAPSQLNSPLHF,TGTGCCAGCAGTGAAGCGCCGTCACAGCTTAATTCACCCCTCCACTTT
NA,TRBV15,TRBJ2-7,TRBD2,CATSGLAGVGEQYF,TGTGCCACCAGTGGACTAGCGGGAGTAGGGGAGCAGTACTTC
many,TRBV19,TRBJ1-5,NA,CASRREVRSNQPQHF,TGTGCCAGTCGTCGTGAGGTCAGAAGCAATCAGCCCCAGCATTTT
NA,TRBV11-3,TRBJ2-2,TRBD2,CASSLAGGPPGELFF,TGTGCCAGCAGCTTGGCGGGAGGGCCCCCCGGGGAGCTGTTTTTT
few,TRBV7-9,TRBJ2-7,TRBD2,CASSLPGLAGAYEQYF,TGTGCCAGCAGCTTACCGGGACTAGCGGGAGCCTACGAGCAGTACTTC
few,TRBV9,TRBJ1-1,NA,CASSGSGTEAFF,TGTGCCAGCAGTGGGTCCGGGACAGAAGCTTTCTTT
NA,TRBV2,TRBJ2-5,NA,CASSSPGQDQYF,TGTGCCAGCAGCTCCCCTGGACAAGACCAGTACTTC
many,TRBV2,TRBJ1-1,NA,CASSGSQPEAFF,TGTGCCAGCAGCGGGTCACAGCCTGAAGCTTTCTTT
few,TRBV29-1,TRBJ2-1,NA,CSVEDQPGNEQFF,TGCAGCGTTGAAGATCAGCCAGGCAATGAGCAGTTCTTC
many,TRBV30,TRBJ2-1,NA,CAWMVGEPSGQFF,TGTGCCTGGATGGTCGGGGAACCTTCGGGGCAGTTCTTC
NA,TRBV5-1,TRBJ2-2,NA,CASSLIAVQMNTGELFF,TGCGCCAGCAGCCTGATCGCCGTACAGATGAACACCGGGGAGCTGTTTTTT
NA,TRBV7-9,TRBJ2-7,NA,CASSPGTADEQYF,TGTGCCAGCAGCCCAGGGACCGCGGACGAGCAGTACTTC
few,TRBV7-9,TRBJ1-6,NA,CASSQTPGGGVTSPLHF,TGTGCCAGCAGCCAAACCCCAGGCGGGGGGGTTACCTCACCCCTCCACTTT
NA,TRBV7-9,TRBJ2-1,NA,CASSFSSWDEQFF,TGTGCCAGCAGCTTCAGCAGTTGGGATGAGCAGTTCTTC
few,TRBV11-2,TRBJ2-1,NA,CASTPVGAGEQFF,TGTGCCAGCACCCCTGTTGGGGCGGGTGAGCAGTTCTTC
many,TRBV9,TRBJ1-1,NA,CASSVGPLNTEAFF,TGTGCCAGCAGCGTAGGTCCCTTGAACACTGAAGCTTTCTTT
NA,TRBV6-1,TRBJ2-7,NA,CASSENGLTSEQYF,TGTGCCAGCAGTGAAAACGGCTTGACGTCTGAGCAGTACTTC
many,TRBV7-2,TRBJ2-7,NA,CASSRLGLDEQYF,TGTGCCAGCAGCCGACTCGGGTTAGACGAGCAGTACTTC
NA,TRBV29-1,TRBJ2-2,NA,CSVPDSSNTGELFF,TGCAGCGTTCCGGACAGCTCGAACACCGGGGAGCTGTTTTTT
NA,TRBV19,TRBJ2-5,TRBD1,CASSVTGGETQYF,TGTGCCAGTAGCGTGACAGGGGGAGAGACCCAGTACTTC